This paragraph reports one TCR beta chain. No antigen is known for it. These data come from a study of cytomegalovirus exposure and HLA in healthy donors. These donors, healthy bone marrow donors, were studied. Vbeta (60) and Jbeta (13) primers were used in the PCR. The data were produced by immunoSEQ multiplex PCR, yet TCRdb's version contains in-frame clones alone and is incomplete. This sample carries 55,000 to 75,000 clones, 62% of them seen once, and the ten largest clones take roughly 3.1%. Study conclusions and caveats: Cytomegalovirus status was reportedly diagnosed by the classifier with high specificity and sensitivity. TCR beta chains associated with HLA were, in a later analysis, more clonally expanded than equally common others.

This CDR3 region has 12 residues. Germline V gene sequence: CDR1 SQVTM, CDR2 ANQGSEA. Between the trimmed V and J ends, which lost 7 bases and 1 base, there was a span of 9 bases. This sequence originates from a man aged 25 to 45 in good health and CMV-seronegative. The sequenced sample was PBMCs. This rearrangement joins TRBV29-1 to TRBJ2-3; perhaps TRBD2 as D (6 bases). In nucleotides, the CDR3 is TGCAGCGCGTGGGGGGGCACAGATACGCAGTATTTT. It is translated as CSAWGGTDTQYF.